Below, one TCR beta chain is given with its context. This sample was taken from a study of blood T cell repertoires in COVID-19. On the study more broadly: COVID-19 samples collected from the United States, Italy and Spain covered acute and convalescent phases. PBMCs, B-cell-depleted T cells, or T cells provided the cDNA or gDNA that made up the material.

Trimming shortened V by 2 bases and J by 6 bases, and 14 bases separated the two germline ends. The germline V gene encodes CDR1 SGDLS and CDR2 YYNGEE. The length of the CDR3 is 15 residues. Authors' analysis steps: From reference gene primer amplification, estimates of nucleated cell counts were derived. Libraries were prepared by immunoSEQ multiplex PCR; TCRdb keeps only in-frame clonotypes and omits some of them. V, J and clone size were drawn from that table, and D and trimming were deduced from the DNA. The table includes 95,000 or so clones, 79% detected once. The TCR originated in a woman of 80 years or more with active or convalescent COVID-19. Source material: peripheral blood. The V call is TRBV9, the J call TRBJ1-4, with TRBD1 as a possible D gene (6 bases). CDR3 amino acids: CASSVAGGLDEKLFF. In nucleotides, the CDR3 is TGTGCCAGCAGCGTGGCGGGGGGCCTTGATGAAAAACTGTTTTTT.